What follows is one T cell receptor (beta chain) and its context. The antigen is not known. V was pared by 0 bases and J by 2 bases, with 12 bases between. This CDR3 contains 16 residues. In germline, CDR1 is SGHRS, CDR2 YFSETQ. The data originate from a study of cytomegalovirus exposure and HLA in healthy donors. Study-level information: Clustering assigned 70% to 85% of the 350 to 450 genotyped donors to the Caucasian-associated ancestry cluster. Study-level points and caveats: The study recorded 164 TCR beta chains that were cytomegalovirus-associated. Whilst most TCR sequences proved rare, a subset of public TCRs occurred across many donors. It was taken for granted in presence/absence analyses that sequencing depth across donors was roughly uniform.

It was with 60 Vbeta and 13 Jbeta primers that the PCR ran. Here immunoSEQ multiplex PCR was the method, and the copy in TCRdb shows in-frame clones only, minus some. Of about 120,000 clones in the sample, under 80% were seen once. The rearrangement uses TRBV5-1 and TRBJ1-5; D gene uncertain. The specimen sequenced was PBMCs. The receptor was derived from a man aged 35 to 55 in good health and CMV-seropositive. The CDR3 DNA sequence: TGCGCCAGCAGCTTGGCCGGGGATTACGGCAATCAGCCCCAGCATTTT. Translating gives CASSLAGDYGNQPQHF.